A single T cell receptor beta chain is shown here with its context. Its specificity is unknown. The data stem from a study of T cell responses to AZD1222 COVID-19 vaccine. Second-dose intervals of approximately 4 or approximately 12 weeks were pooled. TCRdb's copy holds only in-frame clones and misses some; the assay was immunoSEQ multiplex PCR. The table includes roughly 190,000 clones, approximately 93% detected once. Study observations and caveats: Only a handful of AZD1222 recipients, about six in all, had baseline seropositivity. Two doses of AZD1222 preceded a rise in Spike-specific TCR breadth and depth.

The source of this sequence is an adult who received the AZD1222 COVID-19 vaccine. The sequencing here drew on peripheral blood, taken 28 days after the second AZD1222 dose.

The CDR3 sequence is CAWSSDSGLRTEAFF. The CDR3, as DNA: TGTGCCTGGAGTTCGGATTCGGGACTGAGGACTGAAGCTTTCTTT. This chain connects TRBV30 to TRBJ1-1; possibly TRBD1 for D (5 bases). Germline V lookup: CDR1 GTSNPN, CDR2 SVGIG (reference sequence). V was cut by 2 bases and J by 5 bases, with 18 bases left in between. The CDR3 spans 15 residues.